This TCR beta chain was sequenced in a study of OX40 agonist ivuxolimab in advanced cancers. In the study overall: The drug used for patients, ivuxolimab, was an agonistic anti-OX40 (CD134) antibody. Patients in dose escalation had liver, melanoma, kidney or head and neck cancers.

Assay: immunoSEQ multiplex PCR; the TCRdb copy retains only in-frame clones and omits some. The sample lists approximately 84,000 clones; around 86% were seen once. Per germline, CDR1 MNHEY and CDR2 SVGAGI. V was trimmed by 10 bases and J by 4 bases, leaving 22 bases between them. The CDR3 extends over 15 amino acids. The sequence was obtained from an adult with an advanced solid tumor such as melanoma, head and neck, liver or kidney cancer. The chain couples TRBV6-5 to TRBJ1-2; D is unclear. Sample: CD4+ or CD8+ T cells sorted from blood, taken in a trial of the OX40 agonist ivuxolimab. CDR3 sequence reads: CATAARGDSLYGYTF. DNA of the CDR3: TGTGCCACAGCGGCCCGGGGTGATTCACTCTATGGCTACACCTTC.